This TCR beta chain was retrieved from a study of CD8+CD57+ T cells in acquired aplastic anemia. The CDR3 is 15 amino acids. The germline gives CDR1 DFQATT, CDR2 SNEGSKA (reference sequence). The V end lost 0 bases, the J end lost 0 bases, and 8 bases lay between the germline ends. Profiling of TCR beta VDJ combinations and CDR3 sequences used genomic DNA as template. TCRdb used MiXCR to reprocess the reads, holding one entry per CDR3 protein. There are about 210,000 distinct CDR3 sequences in the sample; 30% to 35% occur only once, and 0.95% to 1.2% lies in the top ten. The sequenced sample consisted of sorted CD4+, CD8+, or CD8+CD57+ T cells (not recorded which) from PBMCs. The V and J genes are TRBV20-1 and TRBJ2-2; possible D gene TRBD1, 6 bases. The receptor's source is a human donor in good health, serving as a control. CDR3 loop: CSARDTGTNTGELFF. The CDR3 DNA sequence: TGCAGTGCTAGAGATACAGGGACGAACACCGGGGAGCTGTTTTTT.